The rows below give T cell receptor beta chains drawn from one sample of a study of neurological immune-mediated disorders. Each CDR3 protein gets one entry after TCRdb re-called the 5' RACE reads with MiXCR. Counted here are about 21,000 distinct CDR3 sequences, about 18% occurring once; the ten biggest clones make up around 7%. Sequencing was done on a sample of CD8+ T cells from blood. These receptors came from a woman younger than 30 with multiple sclerosis. The CDR3 runs from the conserved cysteine through the conserved F or W. For some rows the clone size is stated as once, few or many, or as a class when expanded; others skip it.

CDR3: CASISGSTDTQYF; V: TRBV6-5; size: many
CDR3: CSAREGGFNEQFF; V: TRBV20-1; size: many
CDR3: CASSYSSGVQPQHF; V: TRBV6-5; size: many
CDR3: CSARDYQGEVTEAFF; V: TRBV20-1; size: many
CDR3: CASSWGRGTEAFF; V: TRBV7-9; size: many
CDR3: CSARGSGQGEEQYF; V: TRBV20-1; size: many
CDR3: CASSRDYELNNEQFF; V: TRBV6-5; size: many
CDR3: CASSPAGWQSHNEQFF; V: TRBV3-1; size: many
CDR3: CATSDLLTGYSPLHF; V: TRBV24-1; size: many
CDR3: CASRLDRGAKAFF; V: TRBV12-3/TRBV12-4; size: many
CDR3: CSARDGQENSPLHF; V: TRBV20-1; size: many
CDR3: CASSYGEGWTEAFF; V: TRBV7-8; size: NA
CDR3: CASSLGQGDSGANVLTF; V: TRBV5-1; size: once
CDR3: CASSPREGGRVTEAFF; V: TRBV7-9; size: many
CDR3: CAISEPLAGSTDTQYF; V: TRBV10-3; size: NA
CDR3: CASSQVGGRTEAFF; V: TRBV3-1; size: many